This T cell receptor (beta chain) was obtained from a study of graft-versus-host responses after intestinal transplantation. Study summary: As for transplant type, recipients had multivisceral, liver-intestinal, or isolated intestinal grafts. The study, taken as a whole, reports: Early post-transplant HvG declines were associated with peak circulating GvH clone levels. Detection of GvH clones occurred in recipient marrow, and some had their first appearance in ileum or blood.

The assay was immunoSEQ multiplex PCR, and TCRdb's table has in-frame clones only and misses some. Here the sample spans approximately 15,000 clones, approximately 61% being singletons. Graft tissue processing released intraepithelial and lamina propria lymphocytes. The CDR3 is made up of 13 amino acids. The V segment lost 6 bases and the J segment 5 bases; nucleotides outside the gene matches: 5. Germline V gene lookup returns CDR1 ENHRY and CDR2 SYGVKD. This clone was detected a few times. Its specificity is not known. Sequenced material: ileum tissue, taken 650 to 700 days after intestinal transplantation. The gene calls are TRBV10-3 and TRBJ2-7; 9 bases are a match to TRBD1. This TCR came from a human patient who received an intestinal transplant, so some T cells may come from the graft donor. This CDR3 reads CAIRGQGLDEQYF. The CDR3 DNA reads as TGTGCCATCAGGGGACAGGGTCTAGACGAGCAGTACTTC.